This entry lists 18 T cell receptor beta chains sequenced from one sample in a study of a mutant IDH1 vaccine in newly diagnosed glioma. These receptors' targets are unknown. Time point given: week 5, during vaccination. Topical imiquimod accompanied each vaccine dose, which consisted of 300 ug of mutant IDH1 20-mer peptide. TCRdb keeps only in-frame clones here, not all; method: immunoSEQ multiplex PCR. Here the sample spans about 40,000 clones, approximately 90% being singletons. Sample: PBMCs, taken from a glioma patient whose treatment included an IDH1 peptide vaccine. Receptor source: a man aged 50-59 years with glioma.

The rearrangement joins TRBV4-1 to TRBJ2-5, with 11 bases matching TRBD2. From germline, CDR1 is MGHRA and CDR2 YSYEKL. The V and J ends lost 4 bases and 5 bases, in that order; junction bases with no gene match: 9. The CDR3 length is 16 residues. This CDR3 is CASSLILAGAPETQYF. CDR3 nucleotide sequence: TGCGCCAGCAGCCTAATACTAGCGGGAGCACCTGAGACCCAGTACTTC.

The rearrangement uses TRBV5-1 and TRBJ2-3; D is possibly TRBD2 (5 bases). The germline gives CDR1 SGHRS, CDR2 YFSETQ. The CDR3 spans 14 residues. Trimming stripped 3 bases from V and 5 bases from J, with 13 bases between. In DNA, the CDR3 is TGCGCCAGCAGCTGGACTGGACTCCGAGATACGCAGTATTTT. It encodes CASSWTGLRDTQYF. The entire variable domain, with the rest obtained from reference TRBV5-1 and TRBJ2-3, is as follows: KAGVTQTPRYLIKTRGQQVTLSCSPISGHRSVSWYQQTPGQGLQFLFEYFSETQRNKGNFPGRFSGRQFSNSRSEMNVSTLELGDSALYLCASSWTGLRDTQYFGPGTRLTVL.

CDR3 bases: TGTGCCTGGAGGAGGGTAGACGAGCAGTACTTC. Encoded protein: CAWRRVDEQYF. The chain recombines TRBV30 with TRBJ2-7; D perhaps matches TRBD2 (5 bases). Germline V gene lookup returns CDR1 GTSNPN and CDR2 SVGIG (reference sequence). This CDR3 has 11 residues. Trimming took off 3 bases at V and 5 bases at J, with 8 bases between the two ends.

V and J are TRBV29-1 and TRBJ2-7; 7 bases are a match to TRBD1. The V gene end was trimmed by 4 bases and the J gene end by 4 bases; junction bases not matched to a gene: 1. Per germline, CDR1 SQVTM and CDR2 ANQGSEA. The CDR3 runs to 11 residues. DNA for the CDR3: TGCAGCGTTGGGGACAGTTACGAGCAGTACTTC. The encoded protein is CSVGDSYEQYF.

The CDR3 here is CASSEGGIDEKLFF. Written as DNA, the CDR3 is TGTGCCAGCAGTGAGGGGGGAATCGATGAAAAACTGTTTTTT. The chain uses TRBV27 and TRBJ1-4, with a possible D match to TRBD1 (6 bases). From germline, CDR1 is MNHEY and CDR2 SMNVEV (reference sequence). The CDR3 is 14 amino acids. V dropped 5 bases and J dropped 6 bases, with 13 bases sitting between them.

This clone has just one count. The chain employs TRBV19 and TRBJ1-6; 7 positions match TRBD1. Germline CDR1 LNHDA, CDR2 SQIVND (reference sequence). Trimming at V came to 4 bases and at J to 9 bases, leaving 6 bases not matched to a gene. The CDR3 covers 14 residues. The CDR3 here is CASSTTGMASPLHF. In DNA form, the CDR3 reads TGTGCCAGTAGTACGACAGGGATGGCTTCACCCCTCCACTTT.

This clone was seen only once. The chain employs TRBV4-3 and TRBJ2-7, with 10 bases matching TRBD1. V dropped 4 bases and J dropped 3; count of bases not matched to a gene: 3. Germline V gene data show CDR1 as LGHNA and CDR2 as YSLEER. The CDR3 is 14 amino acids. As DNA, the CDR3 is TGCGCCAGCAGCCCCGGGACAGGGGTCTACGAGCAGTACTTC. Protein product: CASSPGTGVYEQYF.

The chain recombines TRBV29-1 with TRBJ2-1, with D possibly matching TRBD2 (7 bases). The CDR3 length is 15 residues. Trimming pared 3 bases from V and 6 bases from J, leaving 18 bases between. The germline V gene encodes CDR1 SQVTM and CDR2 ANQGSEA. The CDR3 sequence is CSVEGGGGARNEQFF. Here the CDR3 DNA reads TGCAGCGTTGAGGGGGGAGGGGGAGCCCGCAATGAGCAGTTCTTC.

The chain has TRBV29-1 and TRBJ2-7; D not resolved. V lost 5 bases, J lost 0 bases, and 11 bases lay in between. Germline loops: CDR1 SQVTM, CDR2 ANQGSEA. This CDR3 is 13 amino acids long. CDR3 nucleotide sequence: TGCAGCGTTATAGGAACATACTCCTACGAGCAGTACTTC. Protein product: CSVIGTYSYEQYF.

The chain uses TRBV18 and TRBJ2-5, with unresolved D. The germline gives CDR1 KGHSH, CDR2 LQKENI. Trimming pared 0 bases from V and 5 bases from J, leaving 4 bases between. This CDR3 comprises 12 residues. CDR3 in DNA: TGTGCCAGCTCACCACCGGACGAGACCCAGTACTTC. This encodes CASSPPDETQYF.

The CDR3 DNA follows: TGTGCCAGCAGCATTGGGACAGGGCGAACAGATACGCAGTATTTT. Translating gives CASSIGTGRTDTQYF. The chain uses TRBV11-2 and TRBJ2-3, with 9 bases matching TRBD1. CDR3 length equals 15 residues. The V segment lost 5 bases and the J segment 3 bases; nucleotides outside the gene matches: 6. CDR1 SGHAT and CDR2 FQNNGV come from the germline V gene.

J is TRBJ2-1 and V is TRBV7-8, with 8 bases matching TRBD1. V was clipped by 1 base and J by 4 bases; unmatched bases: 6. The CDR3 covers 16 residues. CDR1 is SGHVS and CDR2 is FQNEAQ in the germline V gene. The DNA for the CDR3 is TGTGCCAGCAGCTTAGGAGCCGGGACAGGATACAATGAGCAGTTCTTC. Protein product: CASSLGAGTGYNEQFF.

This clone showed up just a few times. The chain links TRBV6-6 to TRBJ1-5; D is unclear. The CDR3 contains 11 residues. The V end lost 6 bases, the J end lost 1 base, and 1 base lay between the germline ends. Per germline, CDR1 MNHNY and CDR2 SVGAGI (reference sequence). In DNA, the CDR3 is TGTGCCAGCAGGAGCAATCAGCCCCAGCATTTT. Its translation is CASRSNQPQHF.

V is TRBV5-1 and J is TRBJ1-2, with 7 nucleotides matching TRBD1. Germline trimming cut 6 bases from V and 7 bases from J; bases unmatched to any gene: 6. The CDR3 spans 12 residues. The V gene's germline CDR1 is SGHRS and CDR2 YFSETQ. CDR3 amino acids: CASNDREGGYTF. The CDR3 DNA reads as TGCGCCAGCAACGACAGGGAAGGTGGCTACACCTTC. The whole variable domain, remainder taken from reference TRBV5-1 and TRBJ1-2, is KAGVTQTPRYLIKTRGQQVTLSCSPISGHRSVSWYQQTPGQGLQFLFEYFSETQRNKGNFPGRFSGRQFSNSRSEMNVSTLELGDSALYLCASNDREGGYTFGSGTRLTVV.

The chain recombines TRBV19 with TRBJ2-2; 7 positions agree with TRBD1. Looked up from germline, CDR1 is LNHDA and CDR2 is SQIVND (reference sequence). V lost 3 bases, J lost 2 bases, and 3 bases stayed unmatched. The CDR3 totals 15 residues. The CDR3 sequence is CASSIQGVNTGELFF. The CDR3 DNA is TGTGCCAGTAGTATCCAGGGGGTTAACACCGGGGAGCTGTTTTTT. The entire variable domain, with the rest obtained from reference TRBV19 and TRBJ2-2, is as follows: DGGITQSPKYLFRKEGQNVTLSCEQNLNHDAMYWYRQDPGQGLRLIYYSQIVNDFQKGDIAEGYSVSREKKESFPLTVTSAQKNPTAFYLCASSIQGVNTGELFFGEGSRLTVL.

V is TRBV4-3 and J is TRBJ1-5, with no clear D. From germline, CDR1 is LGHNA and CDR2 YSLEER. Between the trimmed V and J ends, which lost 0 bases and 4 bases, there was a span of 7 bases. The CDR3 contains 14 residues. The CDR3 region is CASSQDRWNQPQHF. CDR3 DNA sequence: TGCGCCAGCAGCCAAGATAGGTGGAATCAGCCCCAGCATTTT.

This rearrangement joins TRBV5-1 to TRBJ2-5; D may be TRBD1 or TRBD2 (6 bases each). V was pared by 0 bases and J by 5 bases, with 11 bases between. CDR1 and CDR2 from the germline V gene are SGHRS and YFSETQ. The CDR3 is 14 amino acids. CDR3 residues: CASSLAGGGETQYF. DNA of the CDR3: TGCGCCAGCAGCTTGGCCGGGGGCGGGGAGACCCAGTACTTC.

The genes are TRBV11-2 and TRBJ2-7; maybe TRBD2 (5 bases). Germline V CDR1 and CDR2: SGHAT, FQNNGV. The CDR3 extends over 14 amino acids. The germline V and J ends were trimmed by 1 base and 4 bases, with 11 bases remaining between them. CDR3 DNA: TGTGCCAGCAGCTTAGCCCCACTAGGTTACGAGCAGTACTTC. Protein product: CASSLAPLGYEQYF.